The text below deals with one TCR beta chain. No antigen is known for it. With 60 Vbeta and 13 Jbeta primers, the PCR was carried out. Produced via immunoSEQ multiplex PCR; TCRdb's table is partial and in-frame only. The sample lists around 130,000 clones; 75% to 90% were seen once. The data derive from a study of cytomegalovirus exposure and HLA in healthy donors. Study-level results: A further, later analysis showed that HLA-associated TCR beta chains (compared with equally common others) were more clonally expanded. A reported reduction in N-insertions relative to the 666-donor mean was seen in an Asian-associated ancestry cluster in a later analysis. For most TCR beta V segments, an earlier analysis put the productive rate at about 87% or about 30% of the time. Most TCR sequences showed up rarely, but some public TCRs showed up in many donors.

V dropped 0 bases and J dropped 6 bases, with 16 bases sitting between them. This CDR3 has 15 amino acids. Germline-derived CDR1 and CDR2 are SGHRS and YFSETQ. The clonotype comes from a woman aged 25 to 45 in good health and CMV-seropositive. The sequenced sample consisted of PBMCs. This rearrangement joins TRBV5-1 to TRBJ2-7; maybe TRBD2 (6 bases). This CDR3 reads CASSLGLTDGGEQYF. CDR3 coding DNA: TGCGCCAGCAGCTTGGGACTCACCGACGGGGGCGAGCAGTACTTC.